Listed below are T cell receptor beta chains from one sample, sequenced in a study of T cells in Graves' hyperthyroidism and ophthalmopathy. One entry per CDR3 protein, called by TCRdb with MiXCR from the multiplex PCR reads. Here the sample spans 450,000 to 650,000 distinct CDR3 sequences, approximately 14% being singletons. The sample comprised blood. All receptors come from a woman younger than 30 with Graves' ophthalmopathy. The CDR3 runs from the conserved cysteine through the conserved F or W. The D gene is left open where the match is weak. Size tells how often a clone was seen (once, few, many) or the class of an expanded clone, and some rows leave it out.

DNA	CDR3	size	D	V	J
TGTGCCTGGAGTCCCGGGACAGGGAGCACAGATACGCAGTATTTT	CAWSPGTGSTDTQYF	many	TRBD1	TRBV30	TRBJ2-3
TGTGCCAGCAGTAAACTAGCGGGAGCGGAGCAGTACTTC	CASSKLAGAEQYF	NA	TRBD2	TRBV2	TRBJ2-7
TGTGCCAGCAGCCAAAGAACAGGAAGCTCCTACAATGAGCAGTTCTTC	CASSQRTGSSYNEQFF	few	NA	TRBV3-1	TRBJ2-1
TGCAGCGTCCAGGGAGGCACTGAAGCTTTCTTT	CSVQGGTEAFF	many	NA	TRBV29-1	TRBJ1-1
TGTGCCAGCAGCCCCCTCTATGGTAGCGGGTCCTACGAGCAGTACTTC	CASSPLYGSGSYEQYF	NA	TRBD2	TRBV5-6	TRBJ2-7
TGTGCCAGCAGCCCGGGACTAGCGCCAAGCTCCTACGAGCAGTACTTC	CASSPGLAPSSYEQYF	few	TRBD2	TRBV6-1	TRBJ2-7
TGTGCCAGCACTACAGGGTCCAAAAACATTCAGTACTTC	CASTTGSKNIQYF	many	NA	TRBV12-3/TRBV12-4	TRBJ2-4
TGTGCCACCAGTGATTGGACCAACCCACATGGCTACACCTTC	CATSDWTNPHGYTF	few	NA	TRBV24-1	TRBJ1-2
TGTGCCAGCAGTTACTCGTCCGGGACCGGGGAGCTGTTTTTT	CASSYSSGTGELFF	many	NA	TRBV6-5	TRBJ2-2
TGTGCCAGTAGTACCCCGCGGGCCTACGAGCAGTACTTC	CASSTPRAYEQYF	NA	NA	TRBV19	TRBJ2-7
TGCAGTGCTGACCGACCGGGACTAGCGGGGTACGAGCAGTACTTC	CSADRPGLAGYEQYF	NA	TRBD2	TRBV20-1	TRBJ2-7
TGTGCCAGTAACGCCGTACAGGGCGGCTATGGCTACACCTTC	CASNAVQGGYGYTF	many	NA	TRBV19	TRBJ1-2
TGTGCCAGCAGCTTAGAAGCGGGAGACACAGATACGCAGTATTTT	CASSLEAGDTDTQYF	many	TRBD2	TRBV7-9	TRBJ2-3
TGTGCCAGCAGCGTCGGGACAGGGAGTGGCTACACCTTC	CASSVGTGSGYTF	NA	TRBD1	TRBV6-1	TRBJ1-2
TGTGCTAGTGGTTTTGTTGCGGGAGTAAGCAATGAGCAGTTCTTC	CASGFVAGVSNEQFF	NA	TRBD2	TRBV12-5	TRBJ2-1
TGTGCCAGCAGCGCCTCTCGGGCTGCGGGCCACTACGAGCAGTACTTC	CASSASRAAGHYEQYF	many	NA	TRBV7-8	TRBJ2-7
TGTGCCAGCAGCTTAGTGTTCAAGGGTTTAGAAGCTTTCTTT	CASSLVFKGLEAFF	NA	NA	TRBV7-9	TRBJ1-1
TGTGCCAGCAGTCCCCCCGGGACTCTAGCAGCGACAGAGAAACGGAACACCGGGGAGCTGTTTTTT	CASSPPGTLAATEKRNTGELFF	many	NA	TRBV28	TRBJ2-2
TGCGCCAGCAGCCAGGCCCGACTAGCGGATTTGAGCGGGCAGTTCTTC	CASSQARLADLSGQFF	NA	TRBD2	TRBV4-3	TRBJ2-1
TGTGCCAGGGATCAGCCCCAGCATTTT	CARDQPQHF	few	NA	TRBV19	TRBJ1-5
TGTGCCAGCAGCTCGCAAGGGGACAGGGGGGACACAGATACGCAGTATTTT	CASSSQGDRGDTDTQYF	many	TRBD1	TRBV13	TRBJ2-3
TGTGCCAGCAGCGGCTCCGGGACAGACTACTATGGCTACACCTTC	CASSGSGTDYYGYTF	NA	TRBD1	TRBV9	TRBJ1-2
TGTGCCAGCAGCTCCGTGGAGACAGGCTATGGCTACACCTTC	CASSSVETGYGYTF	few	NA	TRBV5-6	TRBJ1-2
TGCAGTGCTGGGCGTATTGAGCAGTTCTTC	CSAGRIEQFF	many	NA	TRBV20-1	TRBJ2-1
TGTGCCAGCAGTCCCCGACTTACCGGGAATCAGCCCCAGCATTTT	CASSPRLTGNQPQHF	few	NA	TRBV28	TRBJ1-5
TGTGCCAGTGCAGTTGGGGGCAGGGGGAACACCGGGGAGCTGTTTTTT	CASAVGGRGNTGELFF	NA	NA	TRBV19	TRBJ2-2
TGTGCCAGCAGCTTAGAGGAGGGGGCGAACCAGCCCCAGCATTTT	CASSLEEGANQPQHF	many	TRBD1	TRBV7-2	TRBJ1-5
TGTGCCAGCAGTTTCAGGGACAGGGGTCTCAATGAGCAGTTCTTC	CASSFRDRGLNEQFF	many	TRBD1	TRBV28	TRBJ2-1
TGCAGTGCTATTCTAGAGTCCTCCTACGAGCAGTACTTC	CSAILESSYEQYF	NA	NA	TRBV20-1	TRBJ2-7
TGTGCCAGCACTACAAACGCCTACGAGCAGTACTTC	CASTTNAYEQYF	many	NA	TRBV6-2/TRBV6-3	TRBJ2-7
TGTGCCAGCAGGCCCCCCACGGGGAAGTTCTATGGCTACACCTTC	CASRPPTGKFYGYTF	NA	NA	TRBV6-1	TRBJ1-2
TGTGCCACCAGTGATTTTTATCTCGGAGATACGCAGTATTTT	CATSDFYLGDTQYF	few	NA	TRBV24-1	TRBJ2-3
TGTGCCAGCAGCCGAACTAGCGGGGGTTACAATGAGCAGTTCTTC	CASSRTSGGYNEQFF	many	TRBD2	TRBV7-9	TRBJ2-1
TGTGCCAGCAGTTACAGGGCGGGACAGGGCATCCACGAGCAGTACTTC	CASSYRAGQGIHEQYF	NA	TRBD1	TRBV6-5	TRBJ2-7
TGCGCCAGCAGCTTGGAAGCCGGGACAGGGGGCATTGGCTACACCTTC	CASSLEAGTGGIGYTF	few	TRBD1	TRBV5-1	TRBJ1-2
TGTGCCACCAGTGGGGGCATCTACAATGAGCAGTTCTTC	CATSGGIYNEQFF	few	NA	TRBV24-1	TRBJ2-1
TGCGCCAGCAGTGAGAGGAGAGACCACTATGGCTACACCTTC	CASSERRDHYGYTF	many	NA	TRBV10-2	TRBJ1-2
TGTGCCAGCTCCGTATATAGCAATCAGCCCCAGCATTTT	CASSVYSNQPQHF	many	NA	TRBV2	TRBJ1-5
TGTGCCAGCAGCTTAGATCTGGATAGGCGCACAGATACGCAGTATTTT	CASSLDLDRRTDTQYF	few	NA	TRBV11-3	TRBJ2-3
TGTGCCAGCAGTTCCCGTAGCGGGAGGGCCCAAGATACGCAGTATTTT	CASSSRSGRAQDTQYF	many	TRBD2	TRBV6-2/TRBV6-3	TRBJ2-3
TGCGCCAGCAGCCAAGATCCGGGACCATACTACGAGCAGTACTTC	CASSQDPGPYYEQYF	NA	NA	TRBV4-3	TRBJ2-7